Listed here are 20 T cell receptor beta chains from one sample, sequenced in a study of CD8 T cells in Susac syndrome. Random hexamers primed reverse transcription of about 0.45 to 1 ug RNA. TCRdb used MiXCR to reprocess the immunoSEQ multiplex PCR reads, holding one entry per CDR3 protein. The data show 95,000 to 150,000 distinct CDR3 sequences, roughly 95% seen once. Sample: CD4+ T cells from PBMCs. The receptors here all came from a human donor with Susac syndrome.

This chain joins TRBV7-2 and TRBJ2-7; D not resolved. The V gene lost 3 bases and the J gene lost 6 bases, with 12 bases spanning the gap. Germline CDR1 and CDR2: SGHTA and FQGNSA. This CDR3 is 13 amino acids long. The CDR3 loop is CASSLNAEGEQYF. The CDR3 DNA sequence: TGTGCCAGCAGCTTGAACGCGGAAGGCGAGCAGTACTTC.

The rearrangement uses TRBV7-2 and TRBJ1-1; D is unresolved. The CDR3 is made up of 14 amino acids. The germline V and J ends were trimmed by 5 bases and 2 bases, with 12 bases remaining between them. CDR1 is SGHTA, CDR2 FQGNSA, per germline. The CDR3 here is CASSQSQVNTEAFF. The CDR3 DNA is TGTGCCAGCAGCCAGTCCCAGGTTAACACTGAAGCTTTCTTT.

The chain is built from TRBV6-1 and TRBJ2-4; D remains unclear. Trimming stripped 10 bases from V and 1 base from J, with 17 bases between. CDR1 and CDR2 (germline): MNHNS, SASEGT. The CDR3 runs to 15 residues. The CDR3 bases are TGTGCCACCCAAAACGGTGTGATGGCCAAAAACATTCAGTACTTC. This sequence encodes CATQNGVMAKNIQYF.

V is TRBV10-3 and J is TRBJ1-4; no definite D call. Germline assignment: CDR1 ENHRY and CDR2 SYGVKD. V lost 11 bases, J lost 8 bases, and 12 bases lay in between. This CDR3 has 11 amino acids. The CDR3 DNA reads as TGTGCCGTTGGACGGCGGGAAAAACTGTTTTTT. The encoded protein is CAVGRREKLFF.

The V gene is TRBV6-5, the J gene TRBJ1-1, with a weak D call TRBD1 (5 bases). CDR1 and CDR2 from the germline V gene are MNHEY and SVGAGI. Trimming took 6 bases from V and 5 from J, leaving 13 bases between them. The CDR3 contains 13 residues. CDR3 nucleotide sequence: TGTGCCAGCAGGGCCCCAGGGAAGACTGAAGCTTTCTTT. As protein: CASRAPGKTEAFF.

This chain uses TRBV2 with TRBJ1-5; no clear D. V was trimmed by 4 bases and J by 0 bases, leaving 10 bases between them. From germline, CDR1 is SNHLY and CDR2 FYNNEI. The CDR3 loop spans 15 amino acids. This CDR3 reads CASSVQELSNQPQHF. CDR3 nucleotides: TGTGCCAGCAGTGTGCAAGAGCTTAGCAATCAGCCCCAGCATTTT.

This clonotype occurred once. The rearrangement links TRBV20-1 to TRBJ1-1; TRBD1 matches 11 bases. This CDR3 has 14 amino acids. V trimming: 6 bases; J trimming: 4 bases; junction bases outside the gene matches: 7. The germline V gene has CDR1 DFQATT and CDR2 SNEGSKA (reference sequence). CDR3 sequence reads: CSADRGRISTEAFF. CDR3 bases: TGCAGTGCGGACAGGGGGCGCATTTCCACTGAAGCTTTCTTT.

The CDR3 coding sequence is TGCAGCGTTGGACAGTCAGCCCAAGAGACCCAGTACTTC. This codes for CSVGQSAQETQYF. The J gene is TRBJ2-5, the V gene TRBV29-1; D may be TRBD1 (5 bases). V gave up 4 bases and J gave up 1 base, with 10 bases separating them. Per the germline V gene, CDR1 is SQVTM and CDR2 is ANQGSEA. The CDR3 extends over 13 amino acids. Drawing the rest from reference TRBV29-1 and TRBJ2-5, the complete variable domain is SAVISQKPSRDICQRGTSLTIQCQVDSQVTMMFWYRQQPGQSLTLIATANQGSEATYESGFVIDKFPISRPNLTFSTLTVSNMSPEDSSIYLCSVGQSAQETQYFGPGTRLLVL.

The chain links TRBV28 to TRBJ2-5, with 8 bases that match TRBD2. CDR1 is MDHEN and CDR2 is SYDVKM in the germline V gene. The ends lost 8 bases at V and 7 bases at J; junction bases unmatched: 9. This CDR3 has 13 amino acids. DNA for the CDR3: TGTGCCAGCTCTGGACTAGCACCCGGGACCCAGTACTTC. As protein: CASSGLAPGTQYF.

This clonotype was seen only once. The chain couples TRBV18 to TRBJ2-5, with D uncertain. V lost 1 base and J 5 bases, leaving 8 bases between the germline ends. CDR3 length equals 13 residues. Germline CDR1 reads KGHSH; CDR2 reads LQKENI. The DNA of the CDR3 is TGTGCCAGCTCACCACTGATGCAGGAGACCCAGTACTTC. Protein product: CASSPLMQETQYF.

This chain joins TRBV3-1 and TRBJ1-3, with D possibly matching TRBD1 (6 bases). The germline CDR1 and CDR2 sequences are LGHDT and YNNKEL (reference sequence). The CDR3 covers 15 residues. V dropped 3 bases and J dropped 1 base, with 10 bases sitting between them. DNA of the CDR3: TGTGCCAGCAGCCATTCGGGGACATCTGGAAACACCATATATTTT. It specifies CASSHSGTSGNTIYF.

J is TRBJ2-3 and V is TRBV12-3 or TRBV12-4, with 7 bases matching TRBD1. CDR3 length: 15 amino acids. Trimming removed 6 bases from V and 0 bases from J; junction bases left unmatched: 6. CDR3 region: CASSQDRPSTDTQYF. Here the CDR3 DNA reads TGTGCCAGCAGCCAGGACAGGCCTAGCACAGATACGCAGTATTTT.

The chain combines TRBV20-1 with TRBJ2-7; 12 nucleotides agree with TRBD1. CDR1 and CDR2 from the germline V gene are DFQATT and SNEGSKA (reference sequence). The length of the CDR3 is 14 residues. V gave up 4 bases and J gave up 4 bases; unmatched junction bases: 5. CDR3 bases: TGCAGTGCTACCCCGGGACAGGGGGCGTACGAGCAGTACTTC. Amino acids: CSATPGQGAYEQYF.

This chain connects TRBV7-2 to TRBJ2-7; no clear D gene. Germline CDR1 and CDR2: SGHTA and FQGNSA. This CDR3 has 13 residues. With 4 bases removed from V and 0 bases from J, the gap between germline ends came to 7 bases. The CDR3 DNA sequence: TGTGCCAGCAGCTCCCAAAGCTCCTACGAGCAGTACTTC. This translates into CASSSQSSYEQYF.

The chain links TRBV7-2 to TRBJ2-3; D call uncertain. Germline loops: CDR1 SGHTA, CDR2 FQGNSA. The CDR3 totals 13 residues. Trimming left V 1 base short and J 6 bases short, with 8 bases between. The CDR3 coding sequence is TGTGCCAGCAGCTTAGGCTCCCTGGATACGCAGTATTTT. This gives the protein CASSLGSLDTQYF.

The chain has TRBV7-2 and TRBJ1-1; the match to TRBD1 covers 7 bases. Germline assignment: CDR1 SGHTA and CDR2 FQGNSA. Trimming cost V 2 bases and J 0 bases; bases outside gene matches: 6. The CDR3 length is 16 residues. The CDR3 is CASSLTGTVMNTEAFF. For the CDR3, the DNA is TGTGCCAGCAGCTTAACGGGGACAGTCATGAACACTGAAGCTTTCTTT. Supplemented by reference TRBV7-2 and TRBJ1-1, the full variable domain reads GAGVSQSPSNKVTEKGKDVELRCDPISGHTALYWYRQSLGQGLEFLIYFQGNSAPDKSGLPSDRFSAERTGGSVSTLTIQRTQQEDSAVYLCASSLTGTVMNTEAFFGQGTRLTVV.

This chain joins TRBV19 and TRBJ1-1; no clear D. The germline V gene encodes CDR1 LNHDA and CDR2 SQIVND (reference sequence). The CDR3 consists of 13 residues. The V and J ends lost 5 bases and 4 bases respectively, with 11 bases between them. The CDR3 protein is CASSEKVGTEAFF. The CDR3 DNA reads TGTGCCAGTAGTGAGAAAGTGGGCACTGAAGCTTTCTTT.

The rearrangement links TRBV19 to TRBJ1-5; D call uncertain. With 6 bases removed from V and 2 bases from J, the gap between germline ends came to 8 bases. The CDR3 has 13 amino acids. Germline V CDR1 and CDR2: LNHDA, SQIVND (reference sequence). Here the CDR3 reads CASSSLGNQPQHF. The CDR3 nucleotides are TGTGCCAGTAGCTCGTTGGGCAATCAGCCCCAGCATTTT.

The chain has TRBV7-9 and TRBJ1-2, with a possible D match to TRBD1 (6 bases). Germline lookup yields CDR1 SEHNR and CDR2 FQNEAQ (reference sequence). Trimming cost V 6 bases and J 0 bases, with 11 bases left between them. This CDR3 spans 14 amino acids. The CDR3 nucleotides are TGTGCCAGCAGTCCAGGGGCTACTAACTATGGCTACACCTTC. Its translation is CASSPGATNYGYTF.

This sequence joins TRBV30 and TRBJ2-1; D is unclear. Between the trimmed V and J ends, which lost 0 bases and 3 bases, there was a span of 6 bases. The CDR3 has 13 residues. Germline lookup yields CDR1 GTSNPN and CDR2 SVGIG (reference sequence). The DNA of the CDR3 is TGTGCCTGGAGTGTTGCGGTCTACAATGAGCAGTTCTTC. Protein sequence: CAWSVAVYNEQFF.